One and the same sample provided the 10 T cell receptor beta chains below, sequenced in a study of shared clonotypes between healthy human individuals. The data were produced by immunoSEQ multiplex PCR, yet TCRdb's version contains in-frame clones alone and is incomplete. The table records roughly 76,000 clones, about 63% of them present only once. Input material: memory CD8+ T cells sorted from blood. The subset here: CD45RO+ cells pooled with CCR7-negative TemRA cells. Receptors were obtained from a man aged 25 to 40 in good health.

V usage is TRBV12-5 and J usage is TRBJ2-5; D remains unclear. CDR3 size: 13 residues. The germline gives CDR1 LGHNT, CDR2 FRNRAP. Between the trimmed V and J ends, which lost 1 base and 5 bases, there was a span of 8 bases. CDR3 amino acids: CASGLDFGETQYF. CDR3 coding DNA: TGTGCTAGTGGTTTGGACTTTGGGGAGACCCAGTACTTC.

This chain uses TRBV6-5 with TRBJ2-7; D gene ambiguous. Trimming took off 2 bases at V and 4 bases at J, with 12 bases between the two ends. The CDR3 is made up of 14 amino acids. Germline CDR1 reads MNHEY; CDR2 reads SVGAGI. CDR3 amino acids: CASSYEINGYEQYF. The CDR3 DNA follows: TGTGCCAGCAGTTACGAAATCAACGGGTACGAGCAGTACTTC.

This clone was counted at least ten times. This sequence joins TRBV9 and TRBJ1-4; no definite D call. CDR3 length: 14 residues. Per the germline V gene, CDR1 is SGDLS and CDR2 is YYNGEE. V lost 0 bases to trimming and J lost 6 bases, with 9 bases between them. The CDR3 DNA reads TGTGCCAGCAGCGTAGGTACGTTGGATGAAAAACTGTTTTTT. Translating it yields CASSVGTLDEKLFF. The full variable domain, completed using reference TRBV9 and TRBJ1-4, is DSGVTQTPKHLITATGQRVTLRCSPRSGDLSVYWYQQSLDQGLQFLIQYYNGEERAKGNILERFSAQQFPDLHSELNLSSLELGDSALYFCASSVGTLDEKLFFGSGTQLSVL.

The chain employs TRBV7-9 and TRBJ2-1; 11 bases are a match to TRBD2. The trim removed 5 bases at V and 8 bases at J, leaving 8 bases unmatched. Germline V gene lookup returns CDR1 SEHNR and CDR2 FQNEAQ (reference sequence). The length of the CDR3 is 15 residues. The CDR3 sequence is CASSPTSGSGDEQFF. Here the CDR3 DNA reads TGTGCCAGCAGCCCAACTAGCGGGAGTGGCGATGAGCAGTTCTTC.

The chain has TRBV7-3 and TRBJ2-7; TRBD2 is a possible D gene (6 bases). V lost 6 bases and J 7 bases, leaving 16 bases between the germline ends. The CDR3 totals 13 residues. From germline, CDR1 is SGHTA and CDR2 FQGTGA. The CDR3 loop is CASSRYSAGEQYF. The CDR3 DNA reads TGTGCCAGCAGTCGCTATAGCGCGGGGGAGCAGTACTTC.

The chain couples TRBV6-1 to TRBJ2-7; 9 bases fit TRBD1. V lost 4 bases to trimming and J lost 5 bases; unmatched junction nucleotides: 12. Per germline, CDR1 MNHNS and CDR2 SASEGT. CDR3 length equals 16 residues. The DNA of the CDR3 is TGTGCCAGCAGTGGATTAGTGACAGGGGGTAAGGACGAGCAGTACTTC. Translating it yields CASSGLVTGGKDEQYF.

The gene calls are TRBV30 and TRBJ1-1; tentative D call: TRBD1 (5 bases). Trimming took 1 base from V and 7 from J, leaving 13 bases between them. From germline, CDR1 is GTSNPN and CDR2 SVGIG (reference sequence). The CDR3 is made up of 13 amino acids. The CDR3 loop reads CAWSEAGMLEAFF. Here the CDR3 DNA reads TGTGCCTGGAGTGAGGCAGGGATGCTTGAAGCTTTCTTT.

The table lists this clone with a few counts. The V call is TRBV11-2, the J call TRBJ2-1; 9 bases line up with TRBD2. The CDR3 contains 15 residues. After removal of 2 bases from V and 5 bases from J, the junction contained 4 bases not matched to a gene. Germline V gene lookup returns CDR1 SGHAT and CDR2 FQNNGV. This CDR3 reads CASSLLAGSDNEQFF. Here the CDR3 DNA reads TGTGCCAGCAGCTTACTAGCGGGGAGTGACAATGAGCAGTTCTTC.

The CDR3 protein is CASSFVGAGGANVLTF. CDR3 coding DNA: TGCGCCAGCAGCTTTGTGGGGGCTGGTGGGGCCAACGTCCTGACTTTC. The chain uses TRBV5-1 and TRBJ2-6, with a tentative D call TRBD1 (6 bases). The CDR3 is 16 amino acids. Per germline, CDR1 SGHRS and CDR2 YFSETQ. The germline V and J ends were trimmed by 2 bases and 3 bases, with 12 bases remaining between them. The full variable domain, with the rest looked up from reference TRBV5-1 and TRBJ2-6, is KAGVTQTPRYLIKTRGQQVTLSCSPISGHRSVSWYQQTPGQGLQFLFEYFSETQRNKGNFPGRFSGRQFSNSRSEMNVSTLELGDSALYLCASSFVGAGGANVLTFGAGSRLTVL.

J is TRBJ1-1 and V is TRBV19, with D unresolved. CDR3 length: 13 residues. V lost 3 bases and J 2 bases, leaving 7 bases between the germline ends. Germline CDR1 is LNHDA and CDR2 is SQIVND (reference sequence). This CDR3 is CASSIYGNTEAFF. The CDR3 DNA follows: TGTGCCAGTAGTATTTACGGCAACACTGAAGCTTTCTTT.